These T cell receptor beta chains were read from a single sample in a study of relationships among human T cell subsets. TCRdb used MiXCR to reprocess the multiplex PCR reads, holding one entry per CDR3 protein. The data show about 13,000 distinct CDR3 sequences, 67% seen once. The sequenced material came from CD4+ Th1 cells sorted from blood. These receptor sequences come from a man aged 35-49 years in good health. Both conserved end residues are part of each CDR3. The size of a clone is reported for some rows only, either as once, few or many, or as a class for expanded clones.

clone size: -
V gene: TRBV5-1
J gene: TRBJ2-4
CDR3 protein: CASSLEAGPGDIQYF

clone size: few
V gene: TRBV12-3/TRBV12-4
J gene: TRBJ2-7
CDR3 protein: CASSWRTGPHEQYF

clone size: few
V gene: TRBV4-1
J gene: TRBJ2-5
CDR3 protein: CASSQAGLQETQYF

clone size: -
V gene: TRBV29-1
J gene: TRBJ2-4
CDR3 protein: CSARPNSDIQYF

clone size: -
V gene: TRBV19
J gene: TRBJ1-2
CDR3 protein: CASSTGTQGYTF

clone size: few
V gene: TRBV28
J gene: TRBJ2-3
CDR3 protein: CASSPVGGDPDTQYF

clone size: -
V gene: TRBV27
J gene: TRBJ1-6
CDR3 protein: CASSLDRVNSPLHF

clone size: once
V gene: TRBV5-4
J gene: TRBJ1-6
CDR3 protein: CASSRGQQYYNSPLHF

clone size: -
V gene: TRBV5-6
J gene: TRBJ2-7
CDR3 protein: CASSLFDEQYF

clone size: -
V gene: TRBV7-9
J gene: TRBJ2-1
CDR3 protein: CASMPDRRHNEQFF

clone size: -
V gene: TRBV5-1
J gene: TRBJ2-7
CDR3 protein: CASSLAGGGLYEQYF

clone size: few
V gene: TRBV6-4
J gene: TRBJ2-3
CDR3 protein: CASSDRAATTDTQYF

clone size: once
V gene: TRBV2
J gene: TRBJ2-7
CDR3 protein: CASSPFVDYEQYF

clone size: -
V gene: TRBV5-1
J gene: TRBJ2-3
CDR3 protein: CASSPEQGARADTQYF

clone size: -
V gene: TRBV4-1
J gene: TRBJ1-4
CDR3 protein: CASSPSTGESEKLFF

clone size: once
V gene: TRBV11-3
J gene: TRBJ2-1
CDR3 protein: CASSFGIGQGANEQFF

clone size: -
V gene: TRBV28
J gene: TRBJ1-3
CDR3 protein: CASSSEGNTIYF